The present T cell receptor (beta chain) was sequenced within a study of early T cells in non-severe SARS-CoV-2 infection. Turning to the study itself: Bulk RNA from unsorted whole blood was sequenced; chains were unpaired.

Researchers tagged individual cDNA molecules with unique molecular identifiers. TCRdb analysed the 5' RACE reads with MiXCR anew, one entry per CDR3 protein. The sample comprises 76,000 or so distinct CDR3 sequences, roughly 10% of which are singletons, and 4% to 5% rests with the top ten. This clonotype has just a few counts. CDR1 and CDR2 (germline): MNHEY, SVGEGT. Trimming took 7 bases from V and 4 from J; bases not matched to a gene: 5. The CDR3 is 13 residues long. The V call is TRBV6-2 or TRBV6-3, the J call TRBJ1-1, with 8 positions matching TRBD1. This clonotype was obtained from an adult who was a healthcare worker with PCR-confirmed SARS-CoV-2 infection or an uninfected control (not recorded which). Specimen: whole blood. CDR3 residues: CASTWTGLTEAFF. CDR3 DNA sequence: TGTGCCAGCACCTGGACAGGGCTCACTGAAGCTTTCTTT.